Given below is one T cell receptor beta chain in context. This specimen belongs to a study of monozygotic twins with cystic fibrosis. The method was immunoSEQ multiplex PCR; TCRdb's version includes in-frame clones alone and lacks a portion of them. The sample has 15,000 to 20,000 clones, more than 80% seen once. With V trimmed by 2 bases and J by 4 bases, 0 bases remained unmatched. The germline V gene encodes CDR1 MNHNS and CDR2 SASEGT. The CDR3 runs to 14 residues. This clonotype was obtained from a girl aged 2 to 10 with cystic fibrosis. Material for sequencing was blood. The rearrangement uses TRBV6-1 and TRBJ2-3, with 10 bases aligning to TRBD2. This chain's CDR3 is CASSELAGADTQYF. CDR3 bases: TGTGCCAGCAGTGAACTAGCGGGAGCAGATACGCAGTATTTT.